This TCR beta chain was sequenced in a study of T cell responses to AZD1222 COVID-19 vaccine. Details on this clone: The antigen remains unidentified.

Libraries were prepared by immunoSEQ multiplex PCR; TCRdb keeps only in-frame clonotypes and omits some of them. The sample lists about 89,000 clones; about 89% were seen once. Study conclusions and caveats: Spike-specific TCR breadth and depth grew following two AZD1222 doses. Repertoires in all cases were sampled only once the peak T cell response had passed.

The germline V gene encodes CDR1 LNHDA and CDR2 SQIVND (reference sequence). Trimming at V came to 4 bases and at J to 4 bases, leaving 4 bases not matched to a gene. The CDR3 is 14 amino acids. The sample in question was peripheral blood, obtained 28 days after the second AZD1222 dose. The V gene is TRBV19, the J gene TRBJ1-1; 9 bases agree with TRBD1. This sequence originates from an adult who received the AZD1222 COVID-19 vaccine. The CDR3 sequence: CASSTGTGLTEAFF. The CDR3 nucleotides read TGTGCCAGTAGTACCGGGACAGGGCTCACTGAAGCTTTCTTT.